The sequence of this T cell receptor beta chain was determined in a study of blood T cell repertoires in COVID-19. Whole-study context: Samples came from the United States, Italy and Spain, spanning acute and convalescent COVID-19. The cDNA or gDNA used as material had been derived from T cells, B-cell-depleted T cells, or PBMCs.

Per the authors' pipeline: Nucleated cell number was recorded as an estimate derived from reference gene primer amplification. This table comes from immunoSEQ multiplex PCR, and its TCRdb copy is limited to in-frame clones, with some not included. For V, J and clone size, that table is used; D and trimming come from the DNA. This sample has 70,000 to 95,000 clones; around 89% occur once, and the top ten carry roughly 5%. Sequences were obtained from peripheral blood. This receptor was taken from a woman older than 75 with active COVID-19.

CDR3 sequence reads: CASSLFLAGVGADTQYF. The CDR3 DNA reads as TGCGCCAGCAGCTTGTTCTTAGCGGGAGTAGGCGCAGATACGCAGTATTTT. The chain recombines TRBV5-1 with TRBJ2-3; 9 nucleotides match TRBD2. The CDR3 consists of 17 residues. The J segment lost 4 bases and the V segment lost 1 base, leaving 10 bases of the junction unmatched. Germline V gene data show CDR1 as SGHRS and CDR2 as YFSETQ. Based on the CDR3 plus reference TRBV5-1 and TRBJ2-3, the full variable domain is KAGVTQTPRYLIKTRGQQVTLSCSPISGHRSVSWYQQTPGQGLQFLFEYFSETQRNKGNFPGRFSGRQFSNSRSEMNVSTLELGDSALYLCASSLFLAGVGADTQYFGPGTRLTVL.